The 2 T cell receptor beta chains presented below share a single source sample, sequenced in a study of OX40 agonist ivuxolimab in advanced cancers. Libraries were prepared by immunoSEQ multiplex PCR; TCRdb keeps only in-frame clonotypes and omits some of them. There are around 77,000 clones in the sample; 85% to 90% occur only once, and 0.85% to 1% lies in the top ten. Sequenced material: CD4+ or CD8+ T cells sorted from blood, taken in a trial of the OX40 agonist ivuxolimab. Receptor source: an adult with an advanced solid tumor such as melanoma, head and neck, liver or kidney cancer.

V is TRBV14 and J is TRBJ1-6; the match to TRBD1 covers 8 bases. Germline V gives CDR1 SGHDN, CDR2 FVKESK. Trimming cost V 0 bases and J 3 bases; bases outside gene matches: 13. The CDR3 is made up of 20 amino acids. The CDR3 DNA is TGTGCCAGCAGCCAAGAGAAACGACAGGGGCTCGTTTACTATAATTCACCCCTCCACTTT. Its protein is CASSQEKRQGLVYYNSPLHF. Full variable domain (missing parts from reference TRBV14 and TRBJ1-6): EAGVTQFPSHSVIEKGQTVTLRCDPISGHDNLYWYRRVMGKEIKFLLHFVKESKQDESGMPNNRFLAERTGGTYSTLKVQPAELEDSGVYFCASSQEKRQGLVYYNSPLHFGNGTRLTVT.

For the CDR3, the DNA is TGTGCCAGCAGCGGAAGCTACGAGCAGTACTTC. Translating gives CASSGSYEQYF. The chain uses TRBV2 and TRBJ2-7; D uncertain. This CDR3 contains 11 residues. Germline V gene sequence: CDR1 SNHLY, CDR2 FYNNEI. V lost 6 bases and J 3 bases, leaving 6 bases between the germline ends.